This T cell receptor (beta chain) derives from a study of blood T cell repertoires in COVID-19 (dated by TCRdb to about 2020). A note on the overall study: The collaborator samples originated in the United States, Italy and Spain and spanned the acute and convalescent phases of COVID-19. The material from the prospective study consisted of cDNA or gDNA derived from T cells, B-cell-depleted T cells, or PBMCs. Subjects who had been exposed to COVID-19, were actively infected with it, or had recovered from it provided the deeply sampled blood TCRbeta repertoires that made up the dataset. The repertoires were released in a freely available public database intended as a resource for research on the immune response to SARS-CoV-2. The samples were drawn from the first 160 participants of the ongoing ImmuneRACE study and from more than 1,000 subjects provided by 6 global collaborators. The sample metadata nearly always contained a de-identified subject ID, COVID-19 status, age in years and sex. Where available, HLA class I and class II types were obtained from metadata supplied by the sample provider rather than from assay-based typing. Broad study findings and their caveats: The amount of clinical and demographic metadata varied by source and participant and was provided uncurated.

One collaborating source in Seattle enrolled patients during active infection and followed them longitudinally through the course of disease. Collaborating institutions collected whole blood in K2EDTA tubes following their own protocols. For TCRbeta analysis, collaborators shipped samples in one of three forms: frozen whole blood, isolated PBMCs, or DNA extracted from either of those sample types. V loses 4 bases at its end and J loses 8 bases; junction bases beyond the gene matches: 10. CDR1 and CDR2 (MNHEY, SMNVEV) derive from the germline V gene (reference sequence). The CDR3 spans 15 residues, from the cysteine through the phenylalanine. Of the read, only the CDR3 DNA is kept; its 45 bases are in frame from base 1. Concerning this clone itself: It lacks a known antigen. Base-call qualities are not available, and no considerably larger clone is one nucleotide away.

TCRbeta CDR3 regions were amplified from genomic DNA using the immunoSEQ Assay, a bias-controlled multiplex PCR. As for the original processing: Within the assay, amplification of reference gene primers was used to estimate how many nucleated cells each sample contained. To quantify the absolute abundance of each unique TCRbeta CDR3 rearrangement, sequence reads were collapsed and filtered. For each sample, productive Simpson clonality was calculated as the square root of Simpson's diversity index across productive rearrangements. TCRdb took over this immuneACCESS table, retaining in-frame rearrangements with V and J assigned. Such tables are incomplete; in checked studies, under half of the missing clones stem from an unresolved V gene, and the remainder is unexplained. That table furnishes V, J and clone size, whereas the DNA furnished D and trimming. The sample table contains some 48,000 clones; only one count was recorded for 86% of them. The ten largest make up 2.6% of the sample.

The chain couples TRBV27 to TRBJ2-4, with 8 central nucleotides matching TRBD1. The specimen sequenced was peripheral blood. The clonotype comes from an elderly woman with COVID-19, enrolled during active disease. CDR3 loop: CASSSYRGIGDIQYF. The DNA is TGTGCCAGCAGTTCGTACAGGGGGATAGGAGACATTCAGTACTTC.